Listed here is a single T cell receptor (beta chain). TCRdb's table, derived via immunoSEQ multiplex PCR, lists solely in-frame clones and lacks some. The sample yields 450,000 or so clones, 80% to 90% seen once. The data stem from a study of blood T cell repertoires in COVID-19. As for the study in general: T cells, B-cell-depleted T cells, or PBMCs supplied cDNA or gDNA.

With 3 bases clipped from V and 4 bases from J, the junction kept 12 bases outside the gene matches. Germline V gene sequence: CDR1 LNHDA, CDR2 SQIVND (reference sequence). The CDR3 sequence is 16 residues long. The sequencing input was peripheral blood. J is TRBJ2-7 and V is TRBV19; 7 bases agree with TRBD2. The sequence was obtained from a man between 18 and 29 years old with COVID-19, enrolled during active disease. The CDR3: CASSMRHRDGGYEQYF. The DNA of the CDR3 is TGTGCCAGTAGTATGCGCCACCGGGACGGGGGGTACGAGCAGTACTTC.